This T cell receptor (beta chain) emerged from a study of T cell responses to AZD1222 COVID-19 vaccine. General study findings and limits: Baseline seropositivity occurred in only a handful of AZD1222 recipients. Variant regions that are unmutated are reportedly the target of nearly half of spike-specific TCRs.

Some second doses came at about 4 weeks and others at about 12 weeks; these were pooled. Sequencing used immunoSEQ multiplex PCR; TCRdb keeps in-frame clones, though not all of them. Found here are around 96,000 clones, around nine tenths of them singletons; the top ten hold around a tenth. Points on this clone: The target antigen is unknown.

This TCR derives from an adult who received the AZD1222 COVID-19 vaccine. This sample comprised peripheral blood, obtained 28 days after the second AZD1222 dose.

CDR3 amino acids: CAIKWTSGYNEQFF. CDR3 in DNA: TGTGCCATCAAGTGGACTAGCGGCTACAATGAGCAGTTCTTC. The chain uses TRBV10-3 and TRBJ2-1; 10 bases agree with TRBD2. Germline CDR1 reads ENHRY; CDR2 reads SYGVKD. The CDR3 spans 14 residues. The V gene end was trimmed by 7 bases and the J gene end by 3 bases; junction bases not matched to a gene: 3.